The TCR beta chain described here comes from a study of T cell changes during pregnancy in multiple sclerosis. The junction had 12 bases not matched to a gene; V was cut back by 0 bases and J by 7 bases. This CDR3 spans 17 amino acids. Per the germline V gene, CDR1 is SGHDT and CDR2 is YYEEEE. The table came from immunoSEQ multiplex PCR; TCRdb's copy has only in-frame clones and leaves some out. The profile covers fewer than 90,000 clones, with 91% appearing a single time and roughly 0.8% taken by the ten largest. The gene calls are TRBV5-6 and TRBJ1-2, with TRBD1 matching 10 bases. Sequencing was performed on peripheral blood, taken in the second trimester of pregnancy. The receptor comes from a female donor with multiple sclerosis, enrolled in a pregnancy study. CDR3 sequence (DNA): TGTGCCAGCAGCTTGGGGGACAGGGGTTGGCTTTCAGGTGGCTACACCTTC. Translation: CASSLGDRGWLSGGYTF.